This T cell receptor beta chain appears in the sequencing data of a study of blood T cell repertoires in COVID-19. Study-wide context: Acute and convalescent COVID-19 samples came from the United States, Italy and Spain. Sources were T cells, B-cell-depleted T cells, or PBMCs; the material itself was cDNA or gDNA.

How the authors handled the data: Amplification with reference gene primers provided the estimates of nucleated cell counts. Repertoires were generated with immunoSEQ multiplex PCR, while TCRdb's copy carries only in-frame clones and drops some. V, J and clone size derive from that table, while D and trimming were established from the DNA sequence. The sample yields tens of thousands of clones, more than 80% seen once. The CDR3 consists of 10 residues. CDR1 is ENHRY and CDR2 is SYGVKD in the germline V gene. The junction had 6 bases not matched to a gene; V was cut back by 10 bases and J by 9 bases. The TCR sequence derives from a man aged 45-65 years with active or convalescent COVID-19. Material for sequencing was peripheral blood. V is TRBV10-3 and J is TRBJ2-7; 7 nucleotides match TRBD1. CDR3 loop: CATRDSAQYF. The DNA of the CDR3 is TGTGCCACTAGGGACAGTGCGCAGTACTTC.